This T cell receptor beta chain was profiled in a study of blood T cell repertoires in COVID-19. Study details: Sources were T cells, B-cell-depleted T cells, or PBMCs; the material itself was cDNA or gDNA.

In the original workflow: From reference gene primer amplification, estimates of nucleated cell counts were derived. The method was immunoSEQ multiplex PCR; TCRdb's version includes in-frame clones alone and lacks a portion of them. The DNA gave D and trimming, while V, J and clone size come from that table. This repertoire shows about 120,000 clones, 86% found once; its top ten account for approximately 4.2%. The TCR sequence derives from a man aged 40-55 years with acute or convalescent COVID-19. Sequenced input: peripheral blood.

In DNA, the CDR3 is TGTGCCAGCAGCCAAGATGGGACAGACAATCAGCCCCAGCATTTT. Its protein product is CASSQDGTDNQPQHF. The chain is built from TRBV4-2 and TRBJ1-5; 7 bases match TRBD1. The CDR3 spans 15 residues. The V gene end was trimmed by 0 bases and the J gene end by 3 bases; junction bases not matched to a gene: 2. Germline V gene data show CDR1 as LGHNA and CDR2 as YNFKEQ.